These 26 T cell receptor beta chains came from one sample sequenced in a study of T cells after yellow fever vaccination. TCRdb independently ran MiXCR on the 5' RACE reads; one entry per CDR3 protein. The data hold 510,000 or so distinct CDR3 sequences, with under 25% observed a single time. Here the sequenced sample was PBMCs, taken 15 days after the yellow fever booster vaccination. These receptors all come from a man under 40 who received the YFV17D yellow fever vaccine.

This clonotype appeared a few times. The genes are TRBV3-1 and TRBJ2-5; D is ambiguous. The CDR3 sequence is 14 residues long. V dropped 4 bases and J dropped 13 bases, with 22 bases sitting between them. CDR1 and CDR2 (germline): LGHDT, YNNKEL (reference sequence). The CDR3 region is CASSPGTVFPLPYF. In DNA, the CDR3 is TGTGCCAGCAGCCCAGGCACGGTTTTTCCCCTCCCGTACTTC.

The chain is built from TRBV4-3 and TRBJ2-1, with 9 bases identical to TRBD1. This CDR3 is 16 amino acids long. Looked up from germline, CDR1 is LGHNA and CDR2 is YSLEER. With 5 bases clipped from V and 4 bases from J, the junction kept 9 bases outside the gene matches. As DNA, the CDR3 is TGCGCCAGCAGCTTTGTCCCGGGACAGGGTTACAATGAGCAGTTCTTC. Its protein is CASSFVPGQGYNEQFF.

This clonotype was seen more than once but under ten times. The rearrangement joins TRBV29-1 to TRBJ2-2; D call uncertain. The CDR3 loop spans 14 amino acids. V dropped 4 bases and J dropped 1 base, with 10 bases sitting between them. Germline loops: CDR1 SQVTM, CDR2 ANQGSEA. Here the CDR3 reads CSVARSMNTGELFF. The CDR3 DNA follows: TGCAGCGTTGCCCGGTCCATGAACACCGGGGAGCTGTTTTTT.

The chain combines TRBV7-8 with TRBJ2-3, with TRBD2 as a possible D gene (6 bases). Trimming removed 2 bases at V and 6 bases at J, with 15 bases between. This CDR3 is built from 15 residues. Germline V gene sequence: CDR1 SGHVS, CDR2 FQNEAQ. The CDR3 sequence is CASSLYTGATDTQYF. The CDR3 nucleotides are TGTGCCAGCAGCTTATATACGGGAGCAACGGATACGCAGTATTTT. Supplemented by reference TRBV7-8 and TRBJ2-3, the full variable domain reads GAGVSQSPRYKVAKRGQDVALRCDPISGHVSLFWYQQALGQGPEFLTYFQNEAQLDKSGLPSDRFFAERPEGSVSTLKIQRTQQEDSAVYLCASSLYTGATDTQYFGPGTRLTVL.

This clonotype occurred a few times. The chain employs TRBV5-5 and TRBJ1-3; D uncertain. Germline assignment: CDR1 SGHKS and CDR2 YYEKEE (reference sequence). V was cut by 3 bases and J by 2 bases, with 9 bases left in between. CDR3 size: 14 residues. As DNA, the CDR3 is TGTGCCAGCAGCTCCGTTGGGACTGGAAACACCATATATTTT. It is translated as CASSSVGTGNTIYF.

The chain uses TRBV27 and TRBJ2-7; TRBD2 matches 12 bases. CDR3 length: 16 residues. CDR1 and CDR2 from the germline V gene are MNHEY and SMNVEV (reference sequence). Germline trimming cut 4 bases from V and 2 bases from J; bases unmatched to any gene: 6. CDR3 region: CASSYRLAGGPYEQYF. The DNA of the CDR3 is TGTGCCAGCAGTTACCGGCTAGCGGGAGGGCCCTACGAGCAGTACTTC.

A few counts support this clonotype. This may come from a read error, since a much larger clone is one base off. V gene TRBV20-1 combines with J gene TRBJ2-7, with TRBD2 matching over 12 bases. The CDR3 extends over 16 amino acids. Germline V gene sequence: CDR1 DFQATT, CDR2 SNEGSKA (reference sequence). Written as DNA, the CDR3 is TGCTGTGCTAGTGCTAGCGGGAGGGCCGTGTTCTACGAGCAGTACTTC. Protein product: CCASASGRAVFYEQYF.

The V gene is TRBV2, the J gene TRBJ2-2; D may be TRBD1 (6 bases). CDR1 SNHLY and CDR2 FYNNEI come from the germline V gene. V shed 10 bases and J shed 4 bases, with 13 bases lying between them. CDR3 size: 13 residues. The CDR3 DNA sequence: TGTGCCATCACTAACAGGGCCACCGGGGAGCTGTTTTTT. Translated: CAITNRATGELFF.

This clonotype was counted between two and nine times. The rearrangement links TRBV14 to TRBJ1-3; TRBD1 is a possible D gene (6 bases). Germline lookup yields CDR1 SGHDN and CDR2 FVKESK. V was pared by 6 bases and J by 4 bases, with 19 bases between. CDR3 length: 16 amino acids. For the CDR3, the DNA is TGTGCCAGCAGACAAAACAGGGCTATCCCCGGAAACACCATATATTTT. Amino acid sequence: CASRQNRAIPGNTIYF.

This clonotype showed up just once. The CDR3 sequence is CSALTKSTDTQYF. The CDR3 nucleotides are TGCAGTGCTCTGACAAAAAGCACAGATACGCAGTATTTT. The J gene is TRBJ2-3, the V gene TRBV20-1; unclear D gene. This CDR3 is 13 amino acids long. Per the germline V gene, CDR1 is DFQATT and CDR2 is SNEGSKA (reference sequence). Trimming cost V 5 bases and J 0 bases, with 9 bases left between them.

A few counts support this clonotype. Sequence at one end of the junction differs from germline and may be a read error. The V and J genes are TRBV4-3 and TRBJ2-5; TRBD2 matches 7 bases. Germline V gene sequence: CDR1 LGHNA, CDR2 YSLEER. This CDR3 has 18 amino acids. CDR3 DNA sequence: TGCGCCAGCAGCGAAGAAAGGGGCGGGAGTTCGTATCAAGAGACCCAGTACTTC. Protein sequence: CASSEERGGSSYQETQYF.

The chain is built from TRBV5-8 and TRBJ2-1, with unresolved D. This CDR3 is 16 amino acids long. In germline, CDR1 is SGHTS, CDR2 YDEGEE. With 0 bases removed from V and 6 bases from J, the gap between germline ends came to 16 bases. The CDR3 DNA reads TGTGCCAGCAGCTTGGAGGGCGGCCTCAACTTCAATGAGCAGTTCTTC. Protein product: CASSLEGGLNFNEQFF.

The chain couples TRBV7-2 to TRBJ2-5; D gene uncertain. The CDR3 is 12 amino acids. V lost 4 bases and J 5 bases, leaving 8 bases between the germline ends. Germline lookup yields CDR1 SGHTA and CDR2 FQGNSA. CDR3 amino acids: CASSYYGETQYF. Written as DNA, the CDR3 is TGTGCCAGCAGCTACTACGGTGAGACCCAGTACTTC.

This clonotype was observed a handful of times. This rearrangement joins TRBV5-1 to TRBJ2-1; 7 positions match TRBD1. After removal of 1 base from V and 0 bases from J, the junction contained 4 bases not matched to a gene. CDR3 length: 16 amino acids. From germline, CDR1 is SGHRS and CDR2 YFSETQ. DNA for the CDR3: TGCGCCAGCAGCTTGTGGGGACAGAGCTCCTACAATGAGCAGTTCTTC. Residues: CASSLWGQSSYNEQFF. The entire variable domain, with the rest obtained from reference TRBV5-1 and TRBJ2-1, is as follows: KAGVTQTPRYLIKTRGQQVTLSCSPISGHRSVSWYQQTPGQGLQFLFEYFSETQRNKGNFPGRFSGRQFSNSRSEMNVSTLELGDSALYLCASSLWGQSSYNEQFFGPGTRLTVL.

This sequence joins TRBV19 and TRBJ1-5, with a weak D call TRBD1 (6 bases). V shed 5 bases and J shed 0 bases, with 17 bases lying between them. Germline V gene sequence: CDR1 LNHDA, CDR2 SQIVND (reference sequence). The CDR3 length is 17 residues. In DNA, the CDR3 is TGTGCCAGTAGTTTAAAGAACCGGGACAATAGCAATCAGCCCCAGCATTTT. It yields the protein CASSLKNRDNSNQPQHF. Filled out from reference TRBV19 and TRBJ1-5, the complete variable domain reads DGGITQSPKYLFRKEGQNVTLSCEQNLNHDAMYWYRQDPGQGLRLIYYSQIVNDFQKGDIAEGYSVSREKKESFPLTVTSAQKNPTAFYLCASSLKNRDNSNQPQHFGDGTRLSIL.

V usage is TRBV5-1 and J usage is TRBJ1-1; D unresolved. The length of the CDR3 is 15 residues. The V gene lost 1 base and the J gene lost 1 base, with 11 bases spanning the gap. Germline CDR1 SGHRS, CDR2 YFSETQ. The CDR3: CASSLNGQANTEAFF. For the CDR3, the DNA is TGCGCCAGCAGCTTGAACGGGCAGGCGAACACTGAAGCTTTCTTT.

CDR3 DNA sequence: TGTGCCAGCACCTCAACCGGGGGGCCTGTCTCCGAGCAGTACTTC. As protein: CASTSTGGPVSEQYF. This sequence joins TRBV13 and TRBJ2-7, with a weak D call TRBD2 (7 bases). Trimming cost V 7 bases and J 6 bases, with 22 bases left between them. This CDR3 contains 15 residues. Germline lookup yields CDR1 PRHDT and CDR2 FYEKMQ (reference sequence). Complete variable domain (other parts from reference TRBV13 and TRBJ2-7): AAGVIQSPRHLIKEKRETATLKCYPIPRHDTVYWYQQGPGQDPQFLISFYEKMQSDKGSIPDRFSAQQFSDYHSELNMSSLELGDSALYFCASTSTGGPVSEQYFGPGTRLTVT.

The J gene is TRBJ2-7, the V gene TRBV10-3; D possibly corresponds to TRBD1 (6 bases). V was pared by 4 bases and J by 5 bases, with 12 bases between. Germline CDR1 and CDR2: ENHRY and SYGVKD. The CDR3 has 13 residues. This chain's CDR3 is CAISVVGGDEQYF. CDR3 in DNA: TGTGCCATCAGTGTTGTAGGGGGTGACGAGCAGTACTTC.

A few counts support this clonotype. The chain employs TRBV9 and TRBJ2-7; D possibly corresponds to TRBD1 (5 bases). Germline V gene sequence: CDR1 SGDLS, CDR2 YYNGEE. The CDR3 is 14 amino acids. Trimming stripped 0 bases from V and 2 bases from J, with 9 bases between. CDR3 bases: TGTGCCAGCAGCGTAGGGGGCAATACCTACGAGCAGTACTTC. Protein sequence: CASSVGGNTYEQYF.

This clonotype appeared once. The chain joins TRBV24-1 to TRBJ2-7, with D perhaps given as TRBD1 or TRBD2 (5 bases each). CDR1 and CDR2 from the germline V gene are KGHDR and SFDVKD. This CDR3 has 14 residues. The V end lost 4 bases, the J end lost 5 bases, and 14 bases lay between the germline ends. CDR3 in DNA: TGTGCCACCAGTGACCGGGACGGACGAGACGAGCAGTACTTC. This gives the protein CATSDRDGRDEQYF.

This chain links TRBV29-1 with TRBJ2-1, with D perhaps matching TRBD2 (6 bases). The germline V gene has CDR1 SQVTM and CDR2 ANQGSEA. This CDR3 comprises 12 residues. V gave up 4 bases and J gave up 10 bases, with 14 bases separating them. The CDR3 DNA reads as TGCAGCGTTGGGACCGGGGGACGAGAGCAGTTCTTC. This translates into CSVGTGGREQFF.

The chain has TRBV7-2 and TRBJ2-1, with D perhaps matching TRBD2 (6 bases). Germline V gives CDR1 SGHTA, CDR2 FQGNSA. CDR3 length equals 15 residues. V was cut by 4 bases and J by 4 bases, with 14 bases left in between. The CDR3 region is CASSSSSDIYNEQFF. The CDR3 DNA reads TGTGCCAGCAGCTCTTCTAGCGATATATACAATGAGCAGTTCTTC.

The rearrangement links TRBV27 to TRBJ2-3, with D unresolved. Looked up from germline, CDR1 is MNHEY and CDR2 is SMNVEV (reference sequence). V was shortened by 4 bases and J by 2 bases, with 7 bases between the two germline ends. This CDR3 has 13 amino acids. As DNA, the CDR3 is TGTGCCAGCAGTTCCCTCTACACAGATACGCAGTATTTT. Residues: CASSSLYTDTQYF.

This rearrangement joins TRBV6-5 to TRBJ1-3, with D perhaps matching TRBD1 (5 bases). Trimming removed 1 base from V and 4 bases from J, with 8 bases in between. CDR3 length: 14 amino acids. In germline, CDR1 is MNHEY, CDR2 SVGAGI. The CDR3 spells CASSYWAGGNTIYF. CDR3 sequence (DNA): TGTGCCAGCAGTTACTGGGCAGGGGGAAACACCATATATTTT.

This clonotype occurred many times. CDR3 protein: CASSPPGLAGRYEQYF. For the CDR3, the DNA is TGTGCCAGCAGCCCCCCGGGACTAGCGGGGCGCTACGAGCAGTACTTC. V is TRBV27 and J is TRBJ2-7; 13 nucleotides agree with TRBD2. The V gene's germline CDR1 is MNHEY and CDR2 SMNVEV (reference sequence). V shed 6 bases, J shed 3 bases, and the junction held 8 bases outside the gene matches. The CDR3 consists of 16 residues.

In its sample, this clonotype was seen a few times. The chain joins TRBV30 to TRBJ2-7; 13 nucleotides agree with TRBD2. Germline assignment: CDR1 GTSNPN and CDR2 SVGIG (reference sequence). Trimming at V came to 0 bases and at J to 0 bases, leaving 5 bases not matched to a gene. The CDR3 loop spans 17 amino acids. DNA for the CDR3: TGTGCCTGGAGTGTACGACTAGCGGGAGGTCGCTCCTACGAGCAGTACTTC. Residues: CAWSVRLAGGRSYEQYF.